This T cell receptor (beta chain) was retrieved from a study of blood T cell repertoires in COVID-19. Across the study: COVID-19 samples collected from the United States, Italy and Spain covered acute and convalescent phases. The analysed material was cDNA or gDNA that came from T cells, B-cell-depleted T cells, or PBMCs.

Libraries were prepared by immunoSEQ multiplex PCR; TCRdb keeps only in-frame clonotypes and omits some of them. There are about 380,000 clones in the sample; 85% occur only once, and 3.5% to 4% lies in the top ten. The V and J ends lost 6 bases and 12 bases, in that order; junction bases with no gene match: 13. The CDR3 is made up of 13 amino acids. Germline CDR1 and CDR2: MDHEN and SYDVKM. The clonotype originates from a woman under 30 with acute or convalescent COVID-19. Material for sequencing was peripheral blood. The rearrangement links TRBV28 to TRBJ1-1, with 7 bases matching TRBD1. The CDR3 DNA follows: TGTGCCAGCAGCTTCCCCCAGGGACAGATAACTTTCTTT. It is translated as CASSFPQGQITFF.